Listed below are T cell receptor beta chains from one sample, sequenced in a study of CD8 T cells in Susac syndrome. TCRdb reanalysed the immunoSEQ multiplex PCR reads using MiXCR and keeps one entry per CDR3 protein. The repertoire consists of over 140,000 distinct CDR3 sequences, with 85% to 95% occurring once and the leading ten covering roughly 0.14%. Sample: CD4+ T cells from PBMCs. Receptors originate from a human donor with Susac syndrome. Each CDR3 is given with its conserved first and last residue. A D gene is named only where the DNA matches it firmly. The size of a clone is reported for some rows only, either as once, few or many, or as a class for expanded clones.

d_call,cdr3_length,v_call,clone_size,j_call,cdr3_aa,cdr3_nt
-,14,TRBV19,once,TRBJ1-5,CASSIRGDNQPQHF,TGTGCCAGTAGTATTAGGGGTGACAATCAGCCCCAGCATTTT
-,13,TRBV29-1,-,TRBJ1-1,CSARTDMNTEAFF,TGCAGCGCCCGGACAGACATGAACACTGAAGCTTTCTTT
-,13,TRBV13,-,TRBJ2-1,CASSAGDGDEQFF,TGTGCCAGCAGCGCTGGAGATGGGGATGAGCAGTTCTTC
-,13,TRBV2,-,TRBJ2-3,CASSEFGTDTQYF,TGTGCCAGCAGTGAGTTTGGCACAGATACGCAGTATTTT
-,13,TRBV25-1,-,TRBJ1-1,CASIGGLNTEAFF,TGTGCCAGCATCGGGGGGCTGAACACTGAAGCTTTCTTT
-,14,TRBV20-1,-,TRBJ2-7,CSASTSSFPYEQYF,TGCAGTGCTAGCACCTCTAGCTTTCCCTACGAGCAGTACTTC
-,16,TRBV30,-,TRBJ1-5,CAWSALPGFDNQPQHF,TGTGCCTGGAGTGCATTACCAGGGTTCGACAATCAGCCCCAGCATTTT
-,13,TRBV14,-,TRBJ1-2,CASSPGINYGYTF,TGTGCCAGCAGCCCAGGGATCAACTATGGCTACACCTTC
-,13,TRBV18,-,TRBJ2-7,CASSWTEHYEQYF,TGTGCCAGCTCCTGGACAGAGCACTACGAGCAGTACTTC
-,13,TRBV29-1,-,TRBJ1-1,CSVEVRGGLRGFF,TGCAGCGTTGAAGTTAGGGGCGGACTCCGGGGTTTCTTT
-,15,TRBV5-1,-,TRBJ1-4,CASSGEDSTNEKLFF,TGCGCCAGCAGCGGAGAGGACAGCACGAATGAAAAACTGTTTTTT
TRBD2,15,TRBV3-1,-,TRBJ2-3,CASSLRGLVGDTQYF,TGTGCCAGCAGCCTTCGAGGACTAGTGGGAGATACGCAGTATTTT
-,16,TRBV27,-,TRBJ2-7,CASSLSRQVTAYEQYF,TGTGCCAGCAGTTTATCGAGGCAGGTCACAGCCTACGAGCAGTACTTC
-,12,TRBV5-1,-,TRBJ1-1,CASNRPGTEAFF,TGCGCCAGCAACCGACCGGGAACTGAAGCTTTCTTT
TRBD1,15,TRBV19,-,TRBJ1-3,CATQDRGRSGNTIYF,TGTGCCACTCAGGACAGGGGTAGGTCTGGAAACACCATATATTTT
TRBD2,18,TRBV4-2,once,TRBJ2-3,CASSLGLAGGLSTDTQYF,TGTGCCAGCAGCCTGGGACTAGCGGGGGGCCTCAGCACAGATACGCAGTATTTT
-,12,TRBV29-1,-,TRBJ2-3,CSVRVGTDTQYF,TGCAGCGTCCGCGTGGGCACAGATACGCAGTATTTT
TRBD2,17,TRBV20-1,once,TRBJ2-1,CSASDRTSGGSYNEQFF,TGCAGTGCTAGTGATCGGACTAGCGGGGGCTCCTACAATGAGCAGTTCTTC
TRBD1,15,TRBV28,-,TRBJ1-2,CASSYRYRGFSGYTF,TGTGCCAGCAGTTATAGATACAGGGGATTTTCGGGCTACACCTTC
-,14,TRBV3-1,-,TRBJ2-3,CASSQAGGTDTQYF,TGTGCCAGCAGCCAAGCGGGAGGCACAGATACGCAGTATTTT
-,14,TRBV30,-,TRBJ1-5,CAWGTGTNNQPQHF,TGTGCCTGGGGGACCGGGACAAACAATCAGCCCCAGCATTTT
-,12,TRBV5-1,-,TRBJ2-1,CASSLEGYEQFF,TGCGCCAGCAGCTTGGAAGGGTATGAGCAGTTCTTC
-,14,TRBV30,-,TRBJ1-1,CAWRGRRGWTEAFF,TGTGCCTGGAGAGGGAGAAGGGGTTGGACTGAAGCTTTCTTT
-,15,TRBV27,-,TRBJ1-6,CASSLARRANSPLHF,TGTGCCAGCAGCCTGGCTCGTCGAGCTAATTCACCCCTCCACTTT